A selection of T cell receptor beta chains follows, all from one sample in a study of CD8 T cells in ankylosing spondylitis. TCRdb itself ran the 5' RACE reads through MiXCR, one entry per CDR3 protein. The data contain around 250,000 distinct CDR3 sequences, roughly 32% of them singletons. The sample consisted of blood, either unsorted or a sorted T cell fraction (not recorded which). The receptors were gathered from a male donor with ankylosing spondylitis or in good health (not recorded which). Both conserved end residues are part of each CDR3. The order of the fields is clone size, D gene, V gene, J gene, CDR3 DNA, CDR3 protein. The D gene is left open where the match is weak. The size field is filled for only some rows; it gives once, few, many or a size class.

-	-	TRBV18	TRBJ2-3	TGTGCCAGCTCACCACCCAGTCAGGGGTACACAGATACGCAGTATTTT	CASSPPSQGYTDTQYF
-	-	TRBV27	TRBJ2-1	TGTGCCAGCACCACCTTGGGCGGCGTCAATGAGCAGTTCTTC	CASTTLGGVNEQFF
-	TRBD2	TRBV7-2	TRBJ2-1	TGTGCCAGCAGCTTAATGTCCGGGGGGGTTTTCTATGAGCAGTTCTTC	CASSLMSGGVFYEQFF
few	TRBD1	TRBV20-1	TRBJ2-7	TGCAGTGCCTTTCAGGGGACAGTGACCTACGAGCAGTACTTC	CSAFQGTVTYEQYF
-	-	TRBV7-3	TRBJ2-7	TGTGCCAGCAGCTTCGGGATCGAGCAGTACTTC	CASSFGIEQYF
-	-	TRBV28	TRBJ2-7	TGTGCCAGCAGTTTGCCCGCTCGTCCGGTGCAGTACTTC	CASSLPARPVQYF
-	-	TRBV20-1	TRBJ2-7	TGCAGTGCTAGGTATTTGGGGGGCCTCATCTACGAGCAGTACTTC	CSARYLGGLIYEQYF
-	-	TRBV12-3/TRBV12-4	TRBJ1-1	TGTGCCAGCAGGGGGTTTCCGGGCGAGGCTTTCTTT	CASRGFPGEAFF
-	-	TRBV20-1	TRBJ1-6	TGCAGTGCTAGAGTCGGAAATTCACCCCTCCACTTT	CSARVGNSPLHF
-	-	TRBV29-1	TRBJ2-7	TGCAGCGTTGATGCCCTGGACAGTGACTACGAGCAGTACTTC	CSVDALDSDYEQYF
few	-	TRBV15	TRBJ2-5	TGTGCCACCAGCAGAGATCAGGGGTCTGGGGAGACCCAGTACTTC	CATSRDQGSGETQYF
-	-	TRBV12-3/TRBV12-4	TRBJ1-2	TGTGCCAGCAGAGATAGCAATGGCTACACCTTC	CASRDSNGYTF
few	-	TRBV20-1	TRBJ2-5	TGCAGTGCTAGCGATCCCAACAGGGAGACCCAGTACTTC	CSASDPNRETQYF
-	-	TRBV6-5	TRBJ2-1	TGTGCCAGCGGCTTCGCGGGGGCCGTGTTCTTC	CASGFAGAVFF
few	-	TRBV20-1	TRBJ1-2	TGCAGTGCTCCAGAGGTAGAGTTTAGCTATGGCTACACCTTC	CSAPEVEFSYGYTF
-	TRBD1	TRBV12-3/TRBV12-4	TRBJ1-2	TGTGCCAGCAGGCCCGGACAGGGGGCGCCTAACTATGGCTACACCTTC	CASRPGQGAPNYGYTF
few	TRBD1	TRBV20-1	TRBJ1-5	TGCAGTGCTCGACAGGGGGTGGTTCAGCCCCAGCATTTT	CSARQGVVQPQHF
-	TRBD2	TRBV20-1	TRBJ2-2	TGCAGTGCTAGAGATCCAGCGGGGGGGCCGGCCGGGGAGCTGTTTTTT	CSARDPAGGPAGELFF
-	TRBD2	TRBV28	TRBJ2-1	TGTGCCAGCAGTTTTATCAGCGGGGGTTGGTACAATGAGCAGTTCTTC	CASSFISGGWYNEQFF
few	-	TRBV5-1	TRBJ1-1	TGCGCCAGCAGCTTGGAAGCGAGTACTGAAGCTTTCTTT	CASSLEASTEAFF
once	-	TRBV7-2	TRBJ2-7	TGTGCCAGCAGCTTACTCAGCGTTGAATCCTACGAGCAGTACTTC	CASSLLSVESYEQYF
-	-	TRBV28	TRBJ2-3	TGTGCCAGCAGTTTCGGTGGCTGGTGGGATACGCAGTATTTT	CASSFGGWWDTQYF
-	-	TRBV7-3	TRBJ1-1	TGTGCCAGCAGCTCCCGGGGAGGGCCGTACACTGAAGCTTTCTTT	CASSSRGGPYTEAFF
-	-	TRBV12-3/TRBV12-4	TRBJ2-3	TGTGCCAGCAGTTTATGGGGCAGACCCACAGATACGCAGTATTTT	CASSLWGRPTDTQYF
-	-	TRBV7-9	TRBJ1-4	TGTGCCAGCAGCTTATTTGGTGCTAATGAAAAACTGTTTTTT	CASSLFGANEKLFF
-	-	TRBV3-1	TRBJ1-1	TGTGCCAGCAGCCAAGTAACGGAGAACACTGAAGCTTTCTTT	CASSQVTENTEAFF
-	-	TRBV12-3/TRBV12-4	TRBJ1-1	TGTGCCAGCAGCGTATTCAGGGATGAAGCTTTCTTT	CASSVFRDEAFF
-	-	TRBV20-1	TRBJ2-1	TGCAGTGCTAGAGCGGCTATCACGGGGGAGCAGTTCTTC	CSARAAITGEQFF
few	-	TRBV12-3/TRBV12-4	TRBJ1-1	TGTGCCAGCAGCCCCCGGGGAGGGGCCGAAGCTTTCTTT	CASSPRGGAEAFF
-	-	TRBV12-3/TRBV12-4	TRBJ2-4	TGTGCCAGCAGCCCTCTAGCCAAAAACATTCAGTACTTC	CASSPLAKNIQYF
-	-	TRBV5-6	TRBJ2-3	TGTGCCAGCAGCTTGGTTTGGTCCCCAGATACGCAGTATTTT	CASSLVWSPDTQYF
-	TRBD2	TRBV12-3/TRBV12-4	TRBJ2-5	TGTGCCAGCAGTTTGTACGGGGGGGAGACCCAGTACTTC	CASSLYGGETQYF
few	-	TRBV4-1	TRBJ1-5	TGCGCCAGCAGCCTCTCTGGGGGGACTCCGGGAGGGGATCAGCCCCAGCATTTT	CASSLSGGTPGGDQPQHF
-	TRBD2	TRBV29-1	TRBJ2-7	TGCAGCGTTGAAACTAGCGGGGGCTCCTACGAGCAGTACTTC	CSVETSGGSYEQYF
-	-	TRBV15	TRBJ2-3	TGTGCCACCAGCAGAGATGGGCCCTTCACAGATACGCAGTATTTT	CATSRDGPFTDTQYF
-	-	TRBV20-1	TRBJ1-1	TGCAGTGCTAGAGATCGGGATGGGAACACTGAAGCTTTCTTT	CSARDRDGNTEAFF
-	-	TRBV5-5	TRBJ2-7	TGTGCCAGCAGCTTGGGAGCAGGGTTTGAGCAGTACTTC	CASSLGAGFEQYF
once	TRBD1	TRBV5-1	TRBJ2-7	TGCGCCAGCAGCATAGACAGGGGGTTTGCCTACGAGCAGTACTTC	CASSIDRGFAYEQYF
few	-	TRBV29-1	TRBJ2-7	TGCAGCGTTGTGTCACAGAACTCCTACGAGCAGTACTTC	CSVVSQNSYEQYF
few	-	TRBV10-2	TRBJ2-7	TGCGCCAGCAGCTCTGCGGGCGAGCAGTACTTC	CASSSAGEQYF
few	-	TRBV12-3/TRBV12-4	TRBJ1-4	TGTGCCAGCCGAGTGGGGCTCCGTAGTGAAAAACTGTTTTTT	CASRVGLRSEKLFF
-	TRBD1	TRBV20-1	TRBJ2-3	TGCAGTGCCGGACGCAGGGACAGCAGCACAGATACGCAGTATTTT	CSAGRRDSSTDTQYF
few	TRBD1	TRBV5-4	TRBJ1-2	TGTGCCAGCAGCGATGCCCAGGGGGCGTATGGCTACACCTTC	CASSDAQGAYGYTF
-	-	TRBV10-3	TRBJ2-2	TGTGCCATCAGTGAGTCGACGGTGGCCCGGGAGCTGTTTTTT	CAISESTVARELFF
few	-	TRBV15	TRBJ1-5	TGTGCCACCAGCAGTCGGGACAAGGGCCAGCCCCAGCATTTT	CATSSRDKGQPQHF
few	-	TRBV20-1	TRBJ1-6	TGCAGTGCTAGAATAGCGGCGGTGGGCTTAAGCTCCTATAATTCACCCCTCCACTTT	CSARIAAVGLSSYNSPLHF
-	TRBD1	TRBV29-1	TRBJ2-7	TGCAGCGTCGCGGACAGGGGCTACGAGCAGTACTTC	CSVADRGYEQYF
few	TRBD1	TRBV5-1	TRBJ2-7	TGCGCCAGCAGCCCCGGACAGGCGGCCTACGAGCAGTACTTC	CASSPGQAAYEQYF
few	TRBD1	TRBV12-3/TRBV12-4	TRBJ2-1	TGTGCCAGCAGACCCGGGACAGGGGGTTCCTATGAGCAGTTCTTC	CASRPGTGGSYEQFF
few	TRBD1	TRBV20-1	TRBJ1-5	TGCAGTGCTAGAGTGACAGGGGTCGGTGATCAGCCCCAGCATTTT	CSARVTGVGDQPQHF
few	-	TRBV20-1	TRBJ2-3	TGCAGTGCTAGAGATAGTCGCGGAGATTCAGATACGCAGTATTTT	CSARDSRGDSDTQYF
-	TRBD2	TRBV5-1	TRBJ2-7	TGCGCCAGCAGCTCACTAGCGGGGGGAAACGAGCAGTACTTC	CASSSLAGGNEQYF
-	-	TRBV10-2	TRBJ1-5	TGCGCCAGCAGTGAGTCTAGGGCTTTTGGTACCTATCAGCCCCAGCATTTT	CASSESRAFGTYQPQHF
few	-	TRBV5-5	TRBJ2-2	TGTGCCAGCAGCTTGCGAGGGGGGTACGGCACCGGGGAGCTGTTTTTT	CASSLRGGYGTGELFF
many	-	TRBV20-1	TRBJ2-7	TGCAGTGCTACCCACCCCGGTGGCTGGGGCTACGAGCAGTACTTC	CSATHPGGWGYEQYF